The 5 T cell receptor beta chains listed next were all sequenced from one sample in a study of spatial heterogeneity in lung cancer. Time point denoted: blood at routine non-recurrence follow-up after resection. TCRdb called the 5' RACE reads again in MiXCR, with one record for every CDR3 protein. The top ten clones hold around a fifth of a sample with around 98,000 distinct CDR3 sequences, roughly 19% of them seen once. The source was PBMCs, collected at follow-up. The receptor set was obtained from a male donor with early-stage non-small cell lung cancer.

This chain links TRBV24-1 with TRBJ1-5; TRBD1 aligns across 8 bases. The CDR3 loop spans 14 amino acids. The germline V gene has CDR1 KGHDR and CDR2 SFDVKD. V lost 6 bases to trimming and J lost 2 bases; unmatched junction nucleotides: 2. The CDR3 DNA reads TGTGCCACCAGTCCGGGACAGGGCAATCAGCCCCAGCATTTT. Translated, it gives CATSPGQGNQPQHF.

In its sample, this clonotype was seen a few times. The V call is TRBV6-6, the J call TRBJ1-1; 8 bases line up with TRBD1. J was trimmed by 0 bases and V by 8 bases; bases with no gene match: 5. The germline CDR1 and CDR2 sequences are MNHNY and SVGAGI (reference sequence). This CDR3 comprises 14 residues. The CDR3 DNA reads as TGTGCCAGCCGGACAGGGTTGATGAACACTGAAGCTTTCTTT. This gives the protein CASRTGLMNTEAFF.

The CDR3 nucleotides read TGCAGTGCTAGAGACCAGGGGTATGGGCAGTCGGATACGCAGTATTTT. Residues: CSARDQGYGQSDTQYF. The chain has TRBV20-1 and TRBJ2-3; D is perhaps TRBD1 (6 bases). Trimming left V 0 bases short and J 6 bases short, with 19 bases between. Germline-derived CDR1 and CDR2 are DFQATT and SNEGSKA (reference sequence). The CDR3 has 16 amino acids.

This clonotype showed up just a few times. The chain joins TRBV2 to TRBJ2-5; no reliable D call. Trimming took off 6 bases at V and 3 bases at J, with 5 bases between the two ends. The germline V gene encodes CDR1 SNHLY and CDR2 FYNNEI. This CDR3 spans 11 amino acids. CDR3 region: CASRMKETQYF. The DNA of the CDR3 is TGTGCCAGCAGAATGAAAGAGACCCAGTACTTC.

In its sample, this clonotype was seen many times. This chain connects TRBV20-1 to TRBJ2-1, with D uncertain. Germline CDR1 reads DFQATT; CDR2 reads SNEGSKA (reference sequence). V lost 2 bases, J lost 5 bases, and 13 bases lay in between. This CDR3 comprises 14 residues. The CDR3 coding sequence is TGCAGTGCTAGACACGAAGGATCTCACAATGAGCAGTTCTTC. Translation: CSARHEGSHNEQFF.